This T cell receptor (beta chain) is drawn from a study of shared clonotypes between healthy human individuals. General observations from the study: Generally, naive subsets came out with larger estimated richness than memory subsets. Against clonotypes common to all four donors, non-shared ones had lower generation probabilities.

Remarks on this clone: As yet, its antigen is unknown.

Donors included only healthy HIV-negative adults lacking recent acute infections or vaccinations. Over several immunoSEQ plates, each subset's genomic DNA was distributed in even portions. Here immunoSEQ multiplex PCR was the method, and the copy in TCRdb shows in-frame clones only, minus some. The table shows approximately 1.1 million clones, with around 78% occurring only once. CDR3 length: 13 residues. V was cut by 2 bases and J by 5 bases, with 7 bases left in between. From germline, CDR1 is MDHEN and CDR2 SYDVKM. The sample was memory CD4+ T cells from PBMCs. Sample subset: CD45RA-negative fraction. V is TRBV28 and J is TRBJ1-3, with D unresolved. This TCR was sampled from a man aged 18 to 35 in good health. Some clones in this sample may be carry-over from other donors' samples. The CDR3 DNA sequence: TGTGCCAGCAGTTTACCGGGGAGAAACACCATATATTTT. It codes for CASSLPGRNTIYF.